Presented here are 28 T cell receptor beta chains from one specimen sequenced in a study of T cell changes during pregnancy in multiple sclerosis. TCRdb keeps only in-frame clones here, not all; method: immunoSEQ multiplex PCR. The table has 41,000 or so clones, 90% seen once. The specimen comprised CD8+ T cells from peripheral blood mononuclear cells, sampled in the third trimester of pregnancy. The receptors stem from a female donor with multiple sclerosis, enrolled in a pregnancy study.

This clone appeared a single time. V usage is TRBV6-6 and J usage is TRBJ1-5, with a weak D call TRBD1 (5 bases). V lost 3 bases to trimming and J lost 3 bases, with 9 bases between them. This CDR3 is 14 amino acids long. The germline V gene encodes CDR1 MNHNY and CDR2 SVGAGI (reference sequence). This CDR3 reads CASSYAGDNQPQHF. CDR3 in DNA: TGTGCCAGCAGTTATGCGGGGGACAATCAGCCCCAGCATTTT.

This clone is a singleton in its sample. V gene TRBV5-1 combines with J gene TRBJ2-1, with 7 bases aligning to TRBD2. Per germline, CDR1 SGHRS and CDR2 YFSETQ. The CDR3 totals 16 residues. Trimming at V came to 0 bases and at J to 4 bases, leaving 7 bases not matched to a gene. The CDR3, as DNA: TGCGCCAGCAGCTTGGTTAGCGGGCCAACTTACAATGAGCAGTTCTTC. It translates to CASSLVSGPTYNEQFF. The full variable domain, completed using reference TRBV5-1 and TRBJ2-1, is KAGVTQTPRYLIKTRGQQVTLSCSPISGHRSVSWYQQTPGQGLQFLFEYFSETQRNKGNFPGRFSGRQFSNSRSEMNVSTLELGDSALYLCASSLVSGPTYNEQFFGPGTRLTVL.

The chain joins TRBV5-1 to TRBJ2-7, with D tentatively TRBD2 (6 bases). Trimming stripped 5 bases from V and 1 base from J, with 13 bases between. Germline-derived CDR1 and CDR2 are SGHRS and YFSETQ. This CDR3 is built from 14 residues. The CDR3 here is CASRDVSGSYEQYF. The CDR3 DNA follows: TGCGCCAGCAGGGACGTTAGCGGATCCTACGAGCAGTACTTC.

The V and J genes are TRBV2 and TRBJ2-1; TRBD1 matches at 7 bases. CDR1 SNHLY and CDR2 FYNNEI come from the germline V gene. The CDR3 covers 13 residues. J lost 4 bases, V lost 4 bases, and 1 base had no gene match. This chain's CDR3 is CASSGQGYNEQFF. The CDR3 bases are TGTGCCAGCAGTGGACAGGGATACAATGAGCAGTTCTTC.

The rearrangement uses TRBV10-3 and TRBJ2-2; 9 bases agree with TRBD1. Trimming took 3 bases from V and 4 from J; bases not matched to a gene: 6. The CDR3 covers 16 residues. CDR1 is ENHRY and CDR2 is SYGVKD in the germline V gene. The CDR3: CAISENRGQVTGELFF. The CDR3 coding sequence is TGTGCCATCAGTGAAAACAGGGGGCAGGTCACCGGGGAGCTGTTTTTT.

This clone was detected only once. This chain joins TRBV6-4 and TRBJ1-2; 9 bases are shared with TRBD1. The V gene end was trimmed by 6 bases and the J gene end by 8 bases; junction bases not matched to a gene: 16. Germline V gives CDR1 MRHNA, CDR2 SNTAGT. This CDR3 is built from 16 residues. CDR3 in DNA: TGTGCCAGCAGACCGACCTCGGACAGGGGTTTAGAGGGCTACACCTTC. Translating gives CASRPTSDRGLEGYTF.

The chain carries TRBV7-9 and TRBJ1-6, with D unclear. The CDR3 extends over 16 amino acids. The V and J ends lost 1 base and 0 bases respectively, with 7 bases between them. Germline CDR1 is SEHNR and CDR2 is FQNEAQ (reference sequence). The CDR3 DNA sequence: TGTGCCAGCAGCTTAGTATCGGGCTCCTATAATTCACCCCTCCACTTT. Amino acids: CASSLVSGSYNSPLHF.

J is TRBJ2-7 and V is TRBV5-6; 9 bases line up with TRBD1. The CDR3 runs 14 residues. With 1 base clipped from V and 4 bases from J, the junction kept 3 bases outside the gene matches. The germline gives CDR1 SGHDT, CDR2 YYEEEE. In DNA, the CDR3 is TGTGCCAGCAGCTTGATGGACAGGGGTTACGAGCAGTACTTC. Protein sequence: CASSLMDRGYEQYF.

The chain couples TRBV6-5 to TRBJ1-2, with 7 bases that match TRBD1. With 4 bases clipped from V and 4 bases from J, the junction kept 12 bases outside the gene matches. The CDR3 sequence is 16 residues long. Germline values: CDR1 MNHEY, CDR2 SVGAGI. The CDR3 region has the DNA TGTGCCAGCAGTTCCGATCAGAGGGGGCTCGGCTATGGCTACACCTTC. It yields the protein CASSSDQRGLGYGYTF.

J is TRBJ2-4 and V is TRBV15, with TRBD1 matching 9 bases. In germline, CDR1 is LNHNV, CDR2 YYDKDF (reference sequence). J was trimmed by 8 bases and V by 1 base; bases with no gene match: 12. The CDR3 has 17 residues. CDR3 amino acids: CATSRASEGQGFYIQYF. CDR3 nucleotides: TGTGCCACCAGCAGAGCCTCTGAGGGACAGGGATTTTACATTCAGTACTTC.

The chain recombines TRBV7-9 with TRBJ1-2; no definite D call. Per germline, CDR1 SEHNR and CDR2 FQNEAQ (reference sequence). The CDR3 has 14 amino acids. The ends were cut back, 1 base at V and 4 bases at J, with 10 bases in the middle. In DNA form, the CDR3 reads TGTGCCAGCAGCTTAGTAACAGAGCTCTATGGCTACACCTTC. As protein: CASSLVTELYGYTF. The full variable domain, its missing parts supplied by reference TRBV7-9 and TRBJ1-2, is DTGVSQNPRHKITKRGQNVTFRCDPISEHNRLYWYRQTLGQGPEFLTYFQNEAQLEKSRLLSDRFSAERPKGSFSTLEIQRTEQGDSAMYLCASSLVTELYGYTFGSGTRLTVV.

The gene calls are TRBV19 and TRBJ1-1; D may be TRBD1 (5 bases). The CDR3 runs 12 residues. Looked up from germline, CDR1 is LNHDA and CDR2 is SQIVND (reference sequence). With 9 bases removed from V and 4 bases from J, the gap between germline ends came to 12 bases. The DNA of the CDR3 is TGTGCCAGCCTTATGGGGGGCACTGAAGCTTTCTTT. This gives the protein CASLMGGTEAFF.

The gene calls are TRBV5-6 and TRBJ1-1; D gene uncertain. Germline values: CDR1 SGHDT, CDR2 YYEEEE. The length of the CDR3 is 14 residues. V was pared by 2 bases and J by 4 bases, with 12 bases between. The CDR3 spells CASSFGLRSTEAFF. The CDR3 DNA follows: TGTGCCAGCAGCTTTGGTCTGCGGAGCACTGAAGCTTTCTTT.

This chain joins TRBV7-9 and TRBJ1-2, with a tentative D call TRBD1 (6 bases). CDR3 length: 16 residues. Trimming left V 2 bases short and J 2 bases short, with 15 bases between. CDR1 and CDR2 from the germline V gene are SEHNR and FQNEAQ (reference sequence). CDR3 amino acids: CASSLSLGQPNYGYTF. CDR3 in DNA: TGTGCCAGCAGCTTATCTTTAGGACAGCCCAACTATGGCTACACCTTC.

The rearrangement joins TRBV5-1 to TRBJ1-1; TRBD1 might be the D (5 bases). Germline V gives CDR1 SGHRS, CDR2 YFSETQ. V was shortened by 3 bases and J by 0 bases, with 12 bases between the two germline ends. The CDR3 is made up of 15 amino acids. The CDR3 DNA sequence: TGCGCCAGCAGCTCGGACAACATCATGAACACTGAAGCTTTCTTT. Translated, it gives CASSSDNIMNTEAFF.

The chain employs TRBV14 and TRBJ2-4; 9 nucleotides match TRBD1. Germline CDR1 SGHDN, CDR2 FVKESK. CDR3 length: 15 residues. V dropped 4 bases and J dropped 6; count of bases not matched to a gene: 7. The DNA of the CDR3 is TGTGCCAGCAGCCCGGGACAGGGCGCGGGAAACATTCAGTACTTC. This encodes CASSPGQGAGNIQYF.

The chain is built from TRBV7-9 and TRBJ2-3, with D possibly TRBD2 on 6 matching bases. The germline V and J ends were trimmed by 0 bases and 4 bases, with 11 bases remaining between them. Germline V gene sequence: CDR1 SEHNR, CDR2 FQNEAQ (reference sequence). CDR3 length: 15 amino acids. DNA of the CDR3: TGTGCCAGCAGCTTAGCGCCGGGAGAGTCAGATACGCAGTATTTT. It yields the protein CASSLAPGESDTQYF.

Only one count was recorded for this clone. V usage is TRBV14 and J usage is TRBJ1-2, with TRBD1 matching over 8 bases. The CDR3 is 15 residues long. With V trimmed by 2 bases and J by 6 bases, 8 bases remained unmatched. Germline assignment: CDR1 SGHDN and CDR2 FVKESK. CDR3 region: CASSQYLQGADGYTF. The CDR3 DNA reads TGTGCCAGCAGCCAATATCTCCAGGGGGCGGATGGCTACACCTTC. Full variable domain (remainder filled in from reference TRBV14 and TRBJ1-2): EAGVTQFPSHSVIEKGQTVTLRCDPISGHDNLYWYRRVMGKEIKFLLHFVKESKQDESGMPNNRFLAERTGGTYSTLKVQPAELEDSGVYFCASSQYLQGADGYTFGSGTRLTVV.

The rearrangement joins TRBV18 to TRBJ2-1; TRBD1 aligns across 11 bases. Trimming at V came to 3 bases and at J to 4 bases, leaving 5 bases not matched to a gene. CDR1 is KGHSH and CDR2 is LQKENI in the germline V gene. CDR3 length: 16 amino acids. The CDR3 sequence is CASSPSGTGGYNEQFF. The CDR3 DNA follows: TGTGCCAGCTCACCCTCCGGGACAGGGGGGTACAATGAGCAGTTCTTC.

V gene TRBV6-5 combines with J gene TRBJ1-1, with 8 bases that match TRBD1. V was clipped by 5 bases and J by 1 base; unmatched bases: 6. Germline V CDR1 and CDR2: MNHEY, SVGAGI. There are 15 residues in the CDR3. The DNA for the CDR3 is TGTGCCAGCAGTCGATCACAGGGGGGGAACACTGAAGCTTTCTTT. As protein: CASSRSQGGNTEAFF.

The chain combines TRBV2 with TRBJ1-5, with 9 bases identical to TRBD1. Trimming took 1 base from V and 7 from J; bases not matched to a gene: 5. The CDR3 is 15 amino acids. CDR1 and CDR2 (germline): SNHLY, FYNNEI. The CDR3 spells CASSEGTGGVQPQHF. As DNA, the CDR3 is TGTGCCAGCAGTGAAGGAACAGGGGGCGTCCAGCCCCAGCATTTT.

In DNA, the CDR3 is TGTGCCAGCAGCTCTGGGGGACAGACGTACACTGAAGCTTTCTTT. Protein: CASSSGGQTYTEAFF. The chain recombines TRBV9 with TRBJ1-1; 7 bases map to TRBD1. There are 15 residues in the CDR3. V lost 4 bases, J lost 3 bases, and 9 bases stayed unmatched. The germline gives CDR1 SGDLS, CDR2 YYNGEE. Full variable domain (rest looked up from reference TRBV9 and TRBJ1-1): DSGVTQTPKHLITATGQRVTLRCSPRSGDLSVYWYQQSLDQGLQFLIQYYNGEERAKGNILERFSAQQFPDLHSELNLSSLELGDSALYFCASSSGGQTYTEAFFGQGTRLTVV.

The chain employs TRBV29-1 and TRBJ1-5; D is possibly TRBD1 (5 bases). V was clipped by 6 bases and J by 10 bases, with 19 bases between them. This CDR3 comprises 13 residues. Germline values: CDR1 SQVTM, CDR2 ANQGSEA. In nucleotides, the CDR3 is TGCAGCGTGGCTCTGGGGGAGGGGACCCCCCAGCATTTT. Amino acids: CSVALGEGTPQHF.

This rearrangement joins TRBV5-1 to TRBJ1-2, with TRBD1 as a possible D gene (6 bases). The CDR3 has 17 residues. Germline CDR1 and CDR2: SGHRS and YFSETQ. V lost 1 base and J 4 bases, leaving 20 bases between the germline ends. CDR3 sequence (DNA): TGCGCCAGCAGCTTGAGGCAGGGGTCGCTCACTTTCTATGGCTACACCTTC. It yields the protein CASSLRQGSLTFYGYTF.

This clone was observed once. The germline gene is not matched at one end of the junction; a read error may be the cause. The CDR3 spells CASSLTSATVDEQFF. The CDR3 DNA sequence: TGTGCCAGCAGCCTAACTAGCGCGACCGTGGATGAGCAGTTCTTC. The chain carries TRBV7-3 and TRBJ2-1; 7 bases align to TRBD2. The CDR3 is made up of 15 amino acids. The germline V gene has CDR1 SGHTA and CDR2 FQGTGA.

The chain links TRBV27 to TRBJ1-2, with no clear D. CDR3 length equals 13 residues. Looked up from germline, CDR1 is MNHEY and CDR2 is SMNVEV (reference sequence). The germline V and J ends were trimmed by 3 bases and 2 bases, with 7 bases remaining between them. The CDR3 coding sequence is TGTGCCAGCAGTTTGGGCCGAAACTATGGCTACACCTTC. Translation gives CASSLGRNYGYTF.

This clone was seen a handful of times. The V gene is TRBV7-2, the J gene TRBJ2-1, with unresolved D. V was clipped by 2 bases and J by 9 bases, with 11 bases between them. This CDR3 is built from 13 residues. Germline lookup yields CDR1 SGHTA and CDR2 FQGNSA. The CDR3 DNA reads as TGTGCCAGCAGCTTACCCCCTATATTTGAGCAGTTCTTC. Amino acids: CASSLPPIFEQFF.

This chain connects TRBV4-1 to TRBJ2-2; D gene ambiguous. The CDR3 sequence is 12 residues long. V gave up 1 base and J gave up 7 bases, with 4 bases separating them. Looked up from germline, CDR1 is MGHRA and CDR2 is YSYEKL. This CDR3 is CASSQALGELFF. In nucleotides, the CDR3 is TGCGCCAGCAGCCAAGCACTCGGGGAGCTGTTTTTT.